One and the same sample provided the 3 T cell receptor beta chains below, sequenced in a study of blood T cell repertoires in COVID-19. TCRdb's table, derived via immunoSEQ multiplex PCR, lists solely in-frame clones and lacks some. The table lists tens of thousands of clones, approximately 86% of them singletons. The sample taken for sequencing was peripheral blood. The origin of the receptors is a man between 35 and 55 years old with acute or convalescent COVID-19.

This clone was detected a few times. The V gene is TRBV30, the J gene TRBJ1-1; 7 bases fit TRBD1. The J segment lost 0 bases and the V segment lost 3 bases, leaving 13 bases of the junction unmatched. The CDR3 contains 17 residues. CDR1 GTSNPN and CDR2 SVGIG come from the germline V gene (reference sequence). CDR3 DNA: TGTGCCTGGAGACCTCCTAACAGGGGAATTATGAACACTGAAGCTTTCTTT. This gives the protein CAWRPPNRGIMNTEAFF.

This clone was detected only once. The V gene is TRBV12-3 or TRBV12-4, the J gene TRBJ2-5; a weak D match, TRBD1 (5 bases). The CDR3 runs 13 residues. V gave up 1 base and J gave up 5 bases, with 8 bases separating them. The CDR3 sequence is CASSLEQGETQYF. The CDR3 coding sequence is TGTGCCAGCAGTTTAGAGCAGGGTGAGACCCAGTACTTC.

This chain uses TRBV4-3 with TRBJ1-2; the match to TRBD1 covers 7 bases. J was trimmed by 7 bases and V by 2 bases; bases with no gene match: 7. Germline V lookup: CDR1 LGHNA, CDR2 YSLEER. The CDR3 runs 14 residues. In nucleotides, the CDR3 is TGCGCCAGCAGCCAAACCCGGGACAGCGGTGGCTACACCTTC. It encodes CASSQTRDSGGYTF.